Listed below are T cell receptor beta chains from one sample, sequenced in a study of early T cells in non-severe SARS-CoV-2 infection. TCRdb used MiXCR to reprocess the 5' RACE reads, holding one entry per CDR3 protein. The data show 25,000 to 35,000 distinct CDR3 sequences, approximately 7% seen once. The sample comprised whole blood. These receptors all come from an adult who was a healthcare worker with PCR-confirmed SARS-CoV-2 infection or an uninfected control (not recorded which). The CDR3 runs from the conserved cysteine through the conserved F or W. The D gene is left open where the match is weak. A clone size is listed for some rows: how often the clone was seen (once, few, many), or a class if it is expanded.

>TRBV24-1|many|-|TRBJ2-7
CATSAGWSYEQYF
TGTGCCACCAGTGCAGGGTGGTCCTACGAGCAGTACTTC
>TRBV20-1|many|TRBD1|TRBJ2-7
CSARMGQGHEEQYF
TGCAGTGCTAGAATGGGACAGGGGCATGAGGAGCAGTACTTC
>TRBV28|many|-|TRBJ1-2
CASDRSDSAYGYTF
TGTGCCAGCGATCGATCAGACAGCGCATATGGCTACACCTTC
>TRBV20-1|many|-|TRBJ2-7
CSARDDGSTYEQYF
TGCAGTGCTAGAGATGACGGATCGACCTACGAGCAGTACTTC
>TRBV7-9|few|-|TRBJ2-7
CASSLFGGGGDEQYF
TGTGCCAGCAGCTTATTTGGCGGAGGCGGGGACGAGCAGTACTTC
>TRBV18|many|-|TRBJ1-1
CASSPPTGEDTEAFF
TGTGCCAGCTCACCACCGACGGGGGAAGACACTGAAGCTTTCTTT
>TRBV2|few|-|TRBJ1-1
CASGQSRNTEAFF
TGTGCCAGCGGACAGTCGAGGAACACTGAAGCTTTCTTT
>TRBV11-3|many|-|TRBJ2-2
CASSFSQVSGELFF
TGTGCCAGCAGCTTCTCACAGGTTTCCGGGGAGCTGTTTTTT
>TRBV9|few|-|TRBJ1-1
CASSVLTGDTEAFF
TGTGCCAGCAGCGTTTTAACAGGTGACACTGAAGCTTTCTTT
>TRBV7-6|many|-|TRBJ1-5
CASSLEAGGNQPQHF
TGTGCCAGCAGCTTAGAGGCCGGAGGGAATCAGCCCCAGCATTTT
>TRBV6-1|few|TRBD1|TRBJ2-7
CASSTGTGGSEQYF
TGTGCCAGCAGTACCGGGACAGGGGGCTCGGAGCAGTACTTC
>TRBV7-9|many|-|TRBJ2-7
CASRTGSGSYEQYF
TGTGCCAGCAGGACAGGTAGCGGGTCCTACGAGCAGTACTTC
>TRBV9|medium-sized|-|TRBJ2-6
CASSGGANVLTF
TGTGCCAGCAGCGGTGGGGCCAACGTCCTGACTTTC
>TRBV12-3/TRBV12-4|-|-|TRBJ2-7
CASSARYEQYF
TGTGCCAGCAGTGCAAGATACGAGCAGTACTTC
>TRBV10-3|many|-|TRBJ2-4
CAIGVQNIQYF
TGTGCCATCGGGGTCCAAAACATTCAGTACTTC